This passage covers 26 T cell receptor beta chains from one sample sequenced in a study of T cells in localized non-small cell lung cancer. TCRdb's copy holds only in-frame clones and misses some; the assay was immunoSEQ multiplex PCR. Found here are some 66,000 clones, 80% to 90% of them singletons; the top ten hold 13%. The sequenced sample was peripheral blood, obtained before any cancer treatment. The receptors were gathered from a female donor of 60 years or more with stage I lung adenocarcinoma.

The chain recombines TRBV6-1 with TRBJ1-6; tentatively, D is TRBD1 (5 bases). Trimming left V 5 bases short and J 9 bases short, with 11 bases between. Germline V gene lookup returns CDR1 MNHNS and CDR2 SASEGT. CDR3 length equals 13 residues. CDR3 coding DNA: TGTGCCAGCAGTAAGGGGAGAAGTTCACCCCTCCACTTT. Translation gives CASSKGRSSPLHF.

The genes are TRBV6-1 and TRBJ1-1, with D unclear. Germline values: CDR1 MNHNS, CDR2 SASEGT. The CDR3 contains 13 residues. The V and J ends lost 5 bases and 1 base respectively, with 8 bases between them. CDR3 region: CASSTGRNTEAFF. The CDR3 region has the DNA TGTGCCAGCAGTACTGGGCGGAACACTGAAGCTTTCTTT.

This sequence joins TRBV4-1 and TRBJ2-7; a weak D match, TRBD2 (6 bases). CDR1 and CDR2 (germline): MGHRA, YSYEKL. The CDR3 totals 14 residues. V was cut by 4 bases and J by 5 bases, with 15 bases left in between. In DNA form, the CDR3 reads TGCGCCAGCAGCCCAGAGGCGGGAACTCACGAGCAGTACTTC. As protein: CASSPEAGTHEQYF.

This chain connects TRBV29-1 to TRBJ2-3; 8 nucleotides match TRBD1. CDR1 is SQVTM, CDR2 ANQGSEA, per germline. The junction had 3 bases not matched to a gene; V was cut back by 3 bases and J by 4 bases. The CDR3 extends over 13 amino acids. CDR3 in DNA: TGCAGCGTTGATGCACAGGGGGCAGATACGCAGTATTTT. As protein: CSVDAQGADTQYF.

V usage is TRBV29-1 and J usage is TRBJ1-6; possible D gene TRBD1, 6 bases. The V end was cut by 8 bases, the J end by 7 bases, with 15 bases between. Germline V gives CDR1 SQVTM, CDR2 ANQGSEA. This CDR3 is 13 amino acids long. The CDR3 protein is CSYQQGGNSPLHF. CDR3 bases: TGCAGCTATCAACAGGGCGGGAATTCACCCCTCCACTTT. Full variable domain (outside the CDR3, taken from reference TRBV29-1 and TRBJ1-6): SAVISQKPSRDICQRGTSLTIQCQVDSQVTMMFWYRQQPGQSLTLIATANQGSEATYESGFVIDKFPISRPNLTFSTLTVSNMSPEDSSIYLCSYQQGGNSPLHFGNGTRLTVT.

The rearrangement joins TRBV7-2 to TRBJ1-5; perhaps TRBD1 as D (6 bases). The germline gives CDR1 SGHTA, CDR2 FQGNSA. This CDR3 has 15 residues. The ends were cut back, 1 base at V and 6 bases at J, with 13 bases in the middle. CDR3: CASSLEGGLGQPQHF. The CDR3 DNA follows: TGTGCCAGCAGCTTAGAGGGGGGCTTGGGTCAGCCCCAGCATTTT.

The V and J genes are TRBV5-6 and TRBJ1-2; D call uncertain. Trimming removed 3 bases from V and 4 bases from J, with 13 bases in between. Germline loops: CDR1 SGHDT, CDR2 YYEEEE. The CDR3 is 14 residues long. CDR3 coding DNA: TGTGCCAGCAGCTCTCCTGGTCCCCGCTATGGCTACACCTTC. Protein product: CASSSPGPRYGYTF.

The chain employs TRBV7-2 and TRBJ2-1, with no clear D. The CDR3 consists of 16 residues. Trimming removed 5 bases from V and 0 bases from J, with 14 bases in between. Per the germline V gene, CDR1 is SGHTA and CDR2 is FQGNSA. The DNA for the CDR3 is TGTGCCAGCAGCCTAGGTTGGGGTGCCTCCTACAATGAGCAGTTCTTC. This codes for CASSLGWGASYNEQFF.

CDR3: CASSLVSGDGYTF. CDR3 nucleotide sequence: TGTGCCAGCAGCTTAGTATCTGGGGACGGCTACACCTTC. The V call is TRBV7-8, the J call TRBJ1-2, with D possibly being TRBD1 (5 bases). The germline V gene has CDR1 SGHVS and CDR2 FQNEAQ. CDR3 length: 13 residues. Trimming pared 1 base from V and 8 bases from J, leaving 11 bases between.

The chain links TRBV25-1 to TRBJ1-5, with TRBD1 matching 7 bases. The length of the CDR3 is 14 residues. Germline CDR1 and CDR2: MGHDK and SYGVNS. V dropped 3 bases and J dropped 7; count of bases not matched to a gene: 6. The CDR3 DNA sequence: TGTGCCAGCAGTGACCACAGGGGTGGGCAGCCCCAGCATTTT. Translated: CASSDHRGGQPQHF. Looking up the rest from reference TRBV25-1 and TRBJ1-5 gives the full variable domain: EADIYQTPRYLVIGTGKKITLECSQTMGHDKMYWYQQDPGMELHLIHYSYGVNSTEKGDLSSESTVSRIRTEHFPLTLESARPSHTSQYLCASSDHRGGQPQHFGDGTRLSIL.

This clone appeared once. The rearrangement uses TRBV6-1 and TRBJ2-3, with TRBD2 matching 9 bases. Germline trimming cut 4 bases from V and 2 bases from J; bases unmatched to any gene: 10. Germline assignment: CDR1 MNHNS and CDR2 SASEGT. This CDR3 has 17 amino acids. The CDR3 DNA follows: TGTGCCAGCAGTGCAACCGGGACTAGCTCCGTCACAGATACGCAGTATTTT. Protein: CASSATGTSSVTDTQYF.

CDR3 in DNA: TGTGCCAGCGCCGCGAAATTCACAGATACGCAGTATTTT. Its protein is CASAAKFTDTQYF. J is TRBJ2-3 and V is TRBV7-3; D is uncertain. The germline CDR1 and CDR2 sequences are SGHTA and FQGTGA. The CDR3 runs 13 residues. V was clipped by 8 bases and J by 2 bases, with 11 bases between them.

This clone was picked up a small number of times. V and J are TRBV11-2 and TRBJ2-5, with D tentatively TRBD2 (6 bases). This CDR3 comprises 15 residues. Germline loops: CDR1 SGHAT, CDR2 FQNNGV. V shed 5 bases and J shed 1 base, with 14 bases lying between them. The CDR3 protein is CASSPGISGQETQYF. CDR3 coding DNA: TGTGCCAGCAGCCCCGGTATTAGCGGCCAAGAGACCCAGTACTTC.

The chain couples TRBV5-1 to TRBJ2-7, with 11 bases matching TRBD1. The CDR3 loop spans 14 amino acids. Germline V gene sequence: CDR1 SGHRS, CDR2 YFSETQ. V shed 3 bases and J 2 bases; nucleotides not matched to a gene: 1. Here the CDR3 DNA reads TGCGCCAGCAGCTCGGGACAGGGGGCCTACGAGCAGTACTTC. This translates into CASSSGQGAYEQYF.

This CDR3 is CASSLRREGNEQFF. CDR3 sequence (DNA): TGTGCCAGCAGCTTACGGCGGGAGGGCAATGAGCAGTTCTTC. The J gene is TRBJ2-1, the V gene TRBV5-4; TRBD2 agrees at 9 bases. Germline assignment: CDR1 SGHNT and CDR2 YYREEE (reference sequence). V shed 2 bases, J shed 6 bases, and the junction held 3 bases outside the gene matches. This CDR3 spans 14 amino acids. Combining the CDR3 with reference TRBV5-4 and TRBJ2-1 gives the whole variable domain ETGVTQSPTHLIKTRGQQVTLRCSSQSGHNTVSWYQQALGQGPQFIFQYYREEENGRGNFPPRFSGLQFPNYSSELNVNALELDDSALYLCASSLRREGNEQFFGPGTRLTVL.

This clone was seen more than once but under ten times. The J gene is TRBJ2-1, the V gene TRBV19, with D perhaps TRBD2 (7 bases). The CDR3 totals 14 residues. V lost 11 bases and J lost 6, with 20 bases in between. The germline V gene has CDR1 LNHDA and CDR2 SQIVND (reference sequence). The CDR3 nucleotides read TGTGCCTGCAGGTCGGGGGGCTCAAGCAATGAGCAGTTCTTC. The encoded protein is CACRSGGSSNEQFF.

V and J are TRBV2 and TRBJ1-1, with D hard to call. The CDR3 covers 13 residues. V gave up 6 bases and J gave up 4 bases, with 12 bases separating them. Germline CDR1 is SNHLY and CDR2 is FYNNEI. The CDR3: CASSPQRGTEAFF. The CDR3, as DNA: TGTGCCAGCAGCCCGCAACGGGGCACTGAAGCTTTCTTT.

V is TRBV15 and J is TRBJ2-7; 10 bases map to TRBD2. J was trimmed by 6 bases and V by 4 bases; bases with no gene match: 15. Germline V gene sequence: CDR1 LNHNV, CDR2 YYDKDF (reference sequence). The CDR3 runs 17 residues. In DNA form, the CDR3 reads TGTGCCACCAGCAAGGCTAGCGGGAGTTCCCTTTCGAGCGAGCAGTACTTC. This translates into CATSKASGSSLSSEQYF.

This chain uses TRBV29-1 with TRBJ2-1, with D perhaps matching TRBD1 (6 bases). Germline values: CDR1 SQVTM, CDR2 ANQGSEA. The V end was cut by 7 bases, the J end by 8 bases, with 24 bases between. CDR3 size: 15 residues. DNA of the CDR3: TGCAGCGCTCCGCAACAGGGATTTTTACAAGATGAGCAGTTCTTC. Protein product: CSAPQQGFLQDEQFF.

The chain recombines TRBV6-1 with TRBJ2-7; D perhaps matches TRBD1 (5 bases). Trimming left V 7 bases short and J 5 bases short, with 12 bases between. Germline assignment: CDR1 MNHNS and CDR2 SASEGT. The length of the CDR3 is 12 residues. This CDR3 reads CASTNPRDEQYF. The CDR3 DNA follows: TGTGCCAGCACCAACCCCAGGGACGAGCAGTACTTC.

The rearrangement joins TRBV4-3 to TRBJ1-4, with D unresolved. There are 14 residues in the CDR3. Trimming shortened V by 5 bases and J by 3 bases, and 10 bases separated the two germline ends. CDR1 and CDR2 from the germline V gene are LGHNA and YSLEER. CDR3 residues: CASSGGVSNEKLFF. The CDR3 region has the DNA TGCGCCAGCAGCGGTGGGGTTTCTAATGAAAAACTGTTTTTT.

This rearrangement joins TRBV6-1 to TRBJ1-2; D is unresolved. The length of the CDR3 is 14 residues. Germline V gene lookup returns CDR1 MNHNS and CDR2 SASEGT. Trimming left V 1 base short and J 2 bases short, with 8 bases between. CDR3 residues: CASSEVNMNYGYTF. Written as DNA, the CDR3 is TGTGCCAGCAGTGAAGTGAACATGAACTATGGCTACACCTTC.

V gene TRBV9 combines with J gene TRBJ1-1; D uncertain. This CDR3 comprises 15 residues. From germline, CDR1 is SGDLS and CDR2 YYNGEE. Trimming left V 4 bases short and J 0 bases short, with 13 bases between. The CDR3 spells CASSPNSHMNTEAFF. CDR3 DNA sequence: TGTGCCAGCAGCCCGAACTCCCACATGAACACTGAAGCTTTCTTT.

This clone was observed a few times. V gene TRBV6-5 combines with J gene TRBJ1-5; tentatively, D is TRBD1 (6 bases). CDR1 MNHEY and CDR2 SVGAGI come from the germline V gene. The CDR3 is 14 residues long. The V end lost 5 bases, the J end lost 1 base, and 9 bases lay between the germline ends. The CDR3: CASSRDNSNQPQHF. CDR3 nucleotide sequence: TGTGCCAGCAGTCGGGACAACAGCAATCAGCCCCAGCATTTT.

The chain couples TRBV28 to TRBJ2-4; the D gene is possibly TRBD2 (6 bases). Trimming removed 6 bases from V and 5 bases from J, with 14 bases in between. The CDR3 is made up of 14 amino acids. The germline V gene has CDR1 MDHEN and CDR2 SYDVKM. CDR3 amino acids: CASSLGGNQNIQYF. CDR3 nucleotides: TGTGCCAGCAGCCTGGGCGGGAACCAAAACATTCAGTACTTC.

This rearrangement joins TRBV9 to TRBJ1-4, with 8 positions matching TRBD1. The germline CDR1 and CDR2 sequences are SGDLS and YYNGEE. There are 17 residues in the CDR3. With V trimmed by 3 bases and J by 4 bases, 11 bases remained unmatched. Here the CDR3 reads CASSARQGRSNNEKLFF. The CDR3 DNA reads TGTGCCAGCAGCGCCCGACAGGGGAGGTCTAATAATGAAAAACTGTTTTTT.